This entry concerns a single T cell receptor (beta chain). The specificity of this receptor is unknown. No base quality information exists; no much larger clone differs at one position. V is cut by 3 bases and J by 1 base, and the space between the germline ends is 12 bases. Sequences LGHNT (CDR1) and FRNRAP (CDR2) are obtained from the germline V gene. The CDR3 numbers 15 residues from cysteine through phenylalanine. CDR3 DNA only is kept here, 45 bases in frame from base 1. The source of the sample is a study of cytomegalovirus exposure and HLA in healthy donors (dated by TCRdb to 2016 to 2017). About the investigation overall: An earlier analysis of several hundred of the donors reported about 290 Gb of sequence data and 100 million to 130 million unique TCR beta sequences from about 179 million T cells. Typing coverage varied by locus: about 629-640 donors for A, B, C, DRB1 and DQB1; around 560 for DQA1; more than 600 for DPA1; about 450 for DPB1. Rather than using new phenotypic data, the later analysis identified candidate immune exposures from TCR beta sequences and from how often those sequences occurred across donors. Genome-wide SNP genotypes for about 65% of the roughly 670 donors were used in a later genetic analysis, which treated that subset as a discovery cohort. All discovery cohort repertoires had been generated using a single sequencing platform. Four or five DR-DQ haplotypes were treated as single units for association and clustering because of strong linkage in the cohort. In addition to the first cohort of 666 subjects, a separate validation cohort of 100 to 150 different subjects was used. The study profiled the T cell repertoires of hundreds of subjects by immunosequencing and related them to cytomegalovirus serostatus. Class I and class II HLA loci were covered by the typing at four-digit resolution. Roughly 300 gigabases of sequencing data and approximately 92 million unique TCR sequences made up an early release that covered several hundred HLA-typed donors. The study combined high-throughput TCR immunosequencing, statistical association of individual TCRs with disease status, and machine learning to predict cytomegalovirus infection status. Among the roughly 380 genotyped donors, 81% belonged to the genetic ancestry cluster associated with self-reported Caucasian donors. The study aimed to test whether cataloging public T cell receptors could reveal signatures of past pathogen exposure. Across under 500 genotyped donors of the cohort, an average of about 200,000 unique TCR beta nucleotide sequences per donor were sequenced, and roughly 20% of those sequences were non-productive. Donor age, sex, ethnicity and CMV serostatus were compiled together with the repertoire data. An earlier analysis of some 500 of the donors applied high-throughput TCR beta sequencing to assess whether each TCR beta V gene segment acted as functional or pseudogenic. To study patterns of TCR occurrence, a later analysis re-analyzed previously published TCR beta repertoires from 550 to 800 donors and added high-resolution HLA genotyping.

The cohort comprised 670 or so healthy bone marrow donors. Cohort members were all nominally healthy when sampled, although unrecorded immune exposures were likely present. The donor was CMV seropositive and belonged to the group of some 290 seropositive cohort members. Every donor gave a peripheral blood sample, and the peripheral blood mononuclear cells from that sample were used for TCR beta sequencing. Genomic DNA was extracted from the blood cell samples with the Qiagen DNeasy Blood Extraction Kit. Preparation of the library involved the immunoSEQ multiplex PCR assay. For the multiplex PCR, a mixture combining 60 forward primers for TCR Vbeta segments and 13 reverse primers for TCR Jbeta segments was used. A multiplex PCR assay on genomic DNA amplified the CDR3 region of rearranged TCR beta genes. The amplified TCR beta libraries were sequenced on the Illumina HiSeq System as 87-base-pair reads. Under the source paper's analysis protocol: A later analysis tallied tens of millions of unique TCR beta chains across the 666 repertoires, and some 12 million of those chains were shared by two or more donors. Raw reads were error-corrected and collapsed into unique sequences by a nearest-neighbor algorithm in which closely related sequences were merged to remove PCR and sequencing errors. CDR3 sequences were aligned to IMGT reference sequences to assign V, D and J gene segments. Each retained sequence needed at least a six-nucleotide match to both a V gene segment and a J gene segment. Rearrangements were classified as productive when the CDR3 lacked stop codons and remained in frame with V and J, and all other rearrangements were classified as non-productive. Following IMGT convention, CDR3 was defined as the stretch from the second conserved V-encoded cysteine to the conserved J-encoded phenylalanine. In an earlier analysis of more than 550 of the donors, sequences lacking an unambiguous match to a single V gene segment were excluded. In an earlier analysis of approximately 610 of the donors, V segments were called functional above 56.7% productive rearrangements and were called segregating when the between-donor standard deviation exceeded 5%. To diagnose cytomegalovirus status from the catalog of TCR beta chain sequences, a statistical classification framework was built. A later analysis assigned V and J genes by comparing TCR nucleotide sequences with IMGT/GENE-DB human TR gene sequences. Using the TCRdist pipeline, a later analysis assigned CDR3 sequences along with most-parsimonious VDJ recombination scenarios. In a later analysis, each TCR beta chain was defined by its CDR3 amino acid sequence together with its V-gene family, and reads without a unique V-gene family were excluded. A later analysis removed 450 to 600 highly shared, low-generation-probability nucleotide sequences to deal with suspected cross-contamination and a sequencing artifact. In a later analysis, a clonal expansion index was calculated for each public chain from normalized within-repertoire ranks of inferred template counts. In a later analysis, generation probabilities were computed using a VDJ recombination model fitted to out-of-frame rearrangements, and the results were checked against IGoR. In a later analysis, TCR-TCR, TCR-HLA and TCR-CMV co-occurrence was scored with hypergeometric tests, and a repertoire-size bias correction was applied to TCR pairs. In a later analysis, false discovery rates were estimated by permuting HLA or CMV assignments 20 times. In a later analysis, co-occurring TCRs were grouped using DBSCAN, and TCRdist sequence similarity was added for clustering within HLA-allele-positive subsets. Repertoires with fewer than 30,000 or more than 120,000 public chains, plus five repertoires with anomalous nucleotide sharing, were excluded from co-occurrence clustering. What TCRdb holds here is the immuneACCESS table cut down to in-frame rearrangements. Part of the clones is not present; checked against another copy, under half of the missing clones reflect an unresolved V gene, and the others are unexplained. V and J calls and clone size are as listed in that table; D and trimming were resolved from the DNA. This sample has about 120,000 clones in its table, and approximately 82% of those were observed once. Of the sample, roughly a fifth falls within the top ten clones.

Broad study findings and their caveats: Linkage disequilibrium might explain the correlated functional status among segregating V segments, but an unknown experimental factor could not be excluded. Presence/absence analyses assumed roughly uniform sequencing depth across donors, an assumption that may not hold. The study listed 170 or so TCR beta chains as associated with cytomegalovirus. According to the authors, the approach could potentially be generalized to other disease states and immunological phenotypes. According to a later analysis, parvovirus B19, influenza, CMV and Epstein-Barr virus appeared linked to several top co-occurrence clusters. While some public TCRs were present in many individuals, most TCR sequences turned up only very rarely across donors. The sequencing pipeline was judged likely to have produced a cluster of highly shared sequence variants as a technical artifact. An earlier analysis of 587 of the donors showed that most TCR beta V segments appeared in productive rearrangements either about 90% or about 30% of the time, which broadly matched IMGT annotations. The classifier was reported to diagnose cytomegalovirus status with high specificity and sensitivity in both the original cohort and the validation cohort. Strong co-occurrence of HLA alleles, especially DR and DQ, made assigning TCR associations to individual alleles difficult. For the cohort, immune exposure information was limited to CMV serostatus. A later analysis associated 17,000 or so TCR beta sequences with specific HLA alleles at a false discovery rate of 0.05. According to a later genetic analysis, donors in an Asian-associated ancestry cluster had fewer N-insertions in productive TCRs than the approximately 650-donor mean. Because some donors lacked HLA typing at each locus, the association tests relied only on the typed subset. Three of the identified cytomegalovirus-associated TCR beta chains were confirmed in vitro to be specific for cytomegalovirus antigens. The earlier analysis of almost 600 of the donors excluded approximately 15 rarely observed V segments, including chromosome 9 orphons, because counts were too low. Some IMGT-functional V segments, including TRBV6-2 and TRBV6-3, could not be distinguished by the 87-base-pair reads and were therefore excluded. Compared with equally common non-associated chains, HLA-associated TCR beta chains in a later analysis were more clonally expanded and had lower generation probabilities. In this cohort, only TCR beta chains were sequenced, and detectable features were limited by the absence of alpha or paired-chain data. According to a later analysis, most CMV-associated TCR beta chains appeared to be HLA-restricted, and the HLA associations seemed to be driven largely by CMV exposure. In a later genetic analysis, a missense DCLRE1C variant was associated with V-gene and J-gene trimming of TCR beta chains, and the association was replicated in an independent cohort. A further reported finding was that TCR beta sequences accurately predicted the HLA-A and HLA-B alleles for most subjects in the first cohort. In a later analysis, TCR association rates were found to vary across HLA loci, with the most associated TCRs seen for DRB1 alleles and the fewest for HLA-C alleles.

The TCR originated in a man between 25 and 39 years old in good health and CMV-seropositive. Sequenced sample: PBMCs. Rearrangement joined TRBV12-5 to TRBJ1-1; the D gene is perhaps TRBD1, from 6 matching bases. The DNA sequence reads TGTGCTAGTGGTTTCGCCGGGACAAAGAACACTGAAGCTTTCTTT. It translates as CASGFAGTKNTEAFF.